Listed below are T cell receptor beta chains from one sample, sequenced in a study of spatial heterogeneity in lung cancer. TCRdb re-called the 5' RACE reads with MiXCR, one entry per CDR3 protein. This sample has about 87,000 distinct CDR3 sequences, with roughly 21% found just once. The sample consisted of PBMCs, taken at follow-up. Every receptor here comes from a male donor with early-stage non-small cell lung cancer. Both conserved end residues are part of each CDR3. D genes are given only for firm matches. Clone sizes are given selectively: once, few, many, or a class where the clone is expanded.

size,V,J,length,D,DNA,CDR3
few,TRBV7-2,TRBJ1-5,15,.,TGTGCCAGCAGCTTAGGATATTCAGGGGTCCAGCCCCAGCATTTT,CASSLGYSGVQPQHF
medium-sized,TRBV11-2,TRBJ1-5,14,TRBD1,TGTGCCAGCAGCATGGACAGGTACAATCAGCCCCAGCATTTT,CASSMDRYNQPQHF
.,TRBV20-1,TRBJ2-2,14,TRBD2,TGCAGTGCTACCCATGGCGGGAGCACCGGGGAGCTGTTTTTT,CSATHGGSTGELFF
.,TRBV5-6,TRBJ2-7,16,.,TGTGCCAGCAGCTTGGCTGGCGGAATAATCTCCTACGAGCAGTACTTC,CASSLAGGIISYEQYF
few,TRBV7-8,TRBJ2-7,14,TRBD2,TGTGCCAGCATGAAGGCCGCGGGAGTCTACGAGCAGTACTTC,CASMKAAGVYEQYF
many,TRBV12-3/TRBV12-4,TRBJ1-2,14,TRBD1,TGTGCCAGCAGTTTCGAGGACAGGGCCCATGGCTACACCTTC,CASSFEDRAHGYTF
few,TRBV5-1,TRBJ2-4,16,.,TGCGCCAGCAGCTCGGGACCCGAAAAAGCCAAAAACATTCAGTACTTC,CASSSGPEKAKNIQYF
few,TRBV20-1,TRBJ2-3,16,TRBD2,TGCAGTGCTAGTTTACTAGCGGGGGGGCGCACAGATACGCAGTATTTT,CSASLLAGGRTDTQYF
medium-sized,TRBV29-1,TRBJ2-5,14,.,TGCAGCGTTACCCTACAGGGAGGGCAAGAGACCCAGTACTTC,CSVTLQGGQETQYF
many,TRBV4-2,TRBJ2-5,15,.,TGTGCCAGCAGCCAACTCGCAGCGCGACAAGAGACCCAGTACTTC,CASSQLAARQETQYF
few,TRBV18,TRBJ2-2,13,.,TGTGCCAGCTCACCAATGCCCGGCGGGGAGCTGTTTTTT,CASSPMPGGELFF
few,TRBV20-1,TRBJ2-1,13,.,TGCAGTGCCCAAACAGGCTCCTACAATGAGCAGTTCTTC,CSAQTGSYNEQFF
.,TRBV20-1,TRBJ2-5,15,.,TGCAGTGCTAGAGATCCCGGACAGCTTCAAGAGACCCAGTACTTC,CSARDPGQLQETQYF
once,TRBV3-1,TRBJ2-7,14,.,TGTGCCAGCCGGAAAGGGACCGGATCCTACGAGCAGTACTTC,CASRKGTGSYEQYF
.,TRBV10-3,TRBJ2-1,11,.,TGTGCCATCAGTGACGGGAATGAGCAGTTCTTC,CAISDGNEQFF
few,TRBV21-1,TRBJ2-1,18,.,TGTGCCAGCACCCTAGGACTAGCGGGAGGGCAGTTGGACAATGAGCAGTTCTTC,CASTLGLAGGQLDNEQFF
few,TRBV20-1,TRBJ2-3,15,.,TGCAGTGCTAGAGATGGTAGAGTAGGATCAGATACGCAGTATTTT,CSARDGRVGSDTQYF
.,TRBV29-1,TRBJ1-2,12,.,TGCAGCGGACGGGAGGGGAACTATGGCTACACCTTC,CSGREGNYGYTF
many,TRBV9,TRBJ1-6,14,.,TGTGCCAGCAGCGTAGGGGTTCATAATTCACCCCTCCACTTT,CASSVGVHNSPLHF
many,TRBV5-1,TRBJ1-5,15,.,TGCGCCAGCAGCTTGACGGGAAATAGCAATCAGCCCCAGCATTTT,CASSLTGNSNQPQHF
few,TRBV7-9,TRBJ2-7,14,.,TGTGCCAGCAGCTTATTCGACGGAGAGTTCGAGCAGTACTTC,CASSLFDGEFEQYF
.,TRBV18,TRBJ2-1,13,.,TGTGCCAGCTCACCGGCCTCCTTCGGGGAGCAGTTCTTC,CASSPASFGEQFF
.,TRBV5-5,TRBJ2-7,16,TRBD1,TGTGCCAGCAGCTTTTCCAGGGGGCTGATGGACTACGAGCAGTACTTC,CASSFSRGLMDYEQYF
few,TRBV29-1,TRBJ2-1,12,.,TGCAGCGTTCTGACAGACGGCTATGAGCAGTTCTTC,CSVLTDGYEQFF
.,TRBV20-1,TRBJ2-5,14,TRBD2,TGCAGTGCTAGAACTAGCGGGAGAGTAGAGACCCAGTACTTC,CSARTSGRVETQYF
once,TRBV12-3/TRBV12-4,TRBJ2-1,15,TRBD2,TGTGCCAGCAATTCACTAGCGGGGGGGAACAATGAGCAGTTCTTC,CASNSLAGGNNEQFF
few,TRBV11-2,TRBJ2-2,15,.,TGTGCCAGCAGCTCGGTCGGGGGAGCCTCCGGGGAGCTGTTTTTT,CASSSVGGASGELFF
few,TRBV11-2,TRBJ2-7,14,TRBD2,TGTGCCAGCAGCTTAGGGTCTAGCGGGAACGAGCAGTACTTC,CASSLGSSGNEQYF